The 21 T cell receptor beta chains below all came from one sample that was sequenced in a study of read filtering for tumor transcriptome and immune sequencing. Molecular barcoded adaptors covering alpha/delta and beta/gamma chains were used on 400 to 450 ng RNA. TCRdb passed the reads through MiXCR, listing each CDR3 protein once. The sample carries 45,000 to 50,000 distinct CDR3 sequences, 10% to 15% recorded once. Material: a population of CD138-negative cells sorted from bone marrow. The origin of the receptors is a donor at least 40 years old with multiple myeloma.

The CDR3 reads CASRHLSYNEQFF. For the CDR3, the DNA is TGTGCCAGCAGACATCTCTCCTACAATGAGCAGTTCTTC. The V and J genes are TRBV11-2 and TRBJ2-1, with D unresolved. Trimming pared 6 bases from V and 0 bases from J, leaving 6 bases between. Germline assignment: CDR1 SGHAT and CDR2 FQNNGV. This CDR3 spans 13 amino acids.

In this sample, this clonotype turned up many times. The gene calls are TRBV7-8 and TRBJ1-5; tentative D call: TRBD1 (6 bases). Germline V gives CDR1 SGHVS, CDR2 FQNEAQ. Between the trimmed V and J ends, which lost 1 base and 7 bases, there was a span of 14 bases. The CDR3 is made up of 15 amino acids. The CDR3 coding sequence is TGTGCCAGCAGCTTAGGGGGCAGGGGCCCCCAGCCCCAGCATTTT. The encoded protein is CASSLGGRGPQPQHF.

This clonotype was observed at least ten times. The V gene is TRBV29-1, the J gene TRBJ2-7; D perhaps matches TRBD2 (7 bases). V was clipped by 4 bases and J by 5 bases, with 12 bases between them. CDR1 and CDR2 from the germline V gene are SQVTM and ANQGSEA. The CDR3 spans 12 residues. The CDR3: CSVGGGGDEQYF. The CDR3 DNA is TGCAGCGTTGGAGGGGGGGGTGACGAGCAGTACTTC.

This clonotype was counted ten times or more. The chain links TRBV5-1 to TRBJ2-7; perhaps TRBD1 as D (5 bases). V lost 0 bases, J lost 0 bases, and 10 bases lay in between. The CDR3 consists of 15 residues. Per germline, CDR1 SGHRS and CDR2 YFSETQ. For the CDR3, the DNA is TGCGCCAGCAGCTTGGAGGGGTCCTTCTCCTACGAGCAGTACTTC. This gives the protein CASSLEGSFSYEQYF.

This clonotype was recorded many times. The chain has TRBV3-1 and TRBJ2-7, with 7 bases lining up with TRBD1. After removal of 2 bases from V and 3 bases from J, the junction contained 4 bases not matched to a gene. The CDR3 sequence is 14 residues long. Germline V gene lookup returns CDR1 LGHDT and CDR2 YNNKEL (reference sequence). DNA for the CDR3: TGTGCCAGCAGCCAACGCGACAGGGACTACGAGCAGTACTTC. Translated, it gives CASSQRDRDYEQYF.

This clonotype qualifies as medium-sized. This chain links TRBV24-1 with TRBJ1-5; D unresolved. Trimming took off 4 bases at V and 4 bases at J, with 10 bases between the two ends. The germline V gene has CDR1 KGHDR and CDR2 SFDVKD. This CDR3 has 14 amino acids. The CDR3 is CATSEGQRNQPQHF. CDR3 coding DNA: TGTGCCACCAGTGAAGGGCAGCGTAATCAGCCCCAGCATTTT.

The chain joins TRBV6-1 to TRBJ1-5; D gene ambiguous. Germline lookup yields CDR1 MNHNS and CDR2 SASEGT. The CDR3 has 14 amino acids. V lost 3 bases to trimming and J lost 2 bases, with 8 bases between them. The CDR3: CASSDLGGNQPQHF. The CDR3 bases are TGTGCCAGCAGTGATTTGGGTGGCAATCAGCCCCAGCATTTT.

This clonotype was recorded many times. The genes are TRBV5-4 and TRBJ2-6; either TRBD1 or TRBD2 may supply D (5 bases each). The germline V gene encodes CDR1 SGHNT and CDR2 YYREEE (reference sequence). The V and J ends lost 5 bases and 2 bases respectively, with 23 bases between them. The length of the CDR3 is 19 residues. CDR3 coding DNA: TGTGCCAGCAGTGGGGCCCCTATACCTGGAGGCGCTGGGGCCAACGTCCTGACTTTC. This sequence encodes CASSGAPIPGGAGANVLTF.

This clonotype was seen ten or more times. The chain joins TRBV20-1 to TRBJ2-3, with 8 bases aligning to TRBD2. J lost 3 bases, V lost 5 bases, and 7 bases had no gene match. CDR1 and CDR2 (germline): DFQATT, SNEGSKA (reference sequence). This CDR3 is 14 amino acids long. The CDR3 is CSAFIAGKTDTQYF. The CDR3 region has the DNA TGCAGTGCTTTTATAGCGGGAAAGACAGATACGCAGTATTTT.

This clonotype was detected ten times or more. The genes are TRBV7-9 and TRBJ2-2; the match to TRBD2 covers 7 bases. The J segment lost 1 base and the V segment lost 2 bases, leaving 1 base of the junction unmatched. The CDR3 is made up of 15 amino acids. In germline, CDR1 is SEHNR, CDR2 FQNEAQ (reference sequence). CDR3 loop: CASSLPSGNTGELFF. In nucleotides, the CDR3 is TGTGCCAGCAGCTTACCTAGCGGGAACACCGGGGAGCTGTTTTTT.

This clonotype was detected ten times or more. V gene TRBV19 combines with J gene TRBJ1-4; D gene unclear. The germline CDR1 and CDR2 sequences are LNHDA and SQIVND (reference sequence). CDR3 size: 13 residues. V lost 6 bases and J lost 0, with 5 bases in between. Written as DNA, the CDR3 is TGTGCCAGTAGCCGGACAACTAATGAAAAACTGTTTTTT. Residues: CASSRTTNEKLFF.

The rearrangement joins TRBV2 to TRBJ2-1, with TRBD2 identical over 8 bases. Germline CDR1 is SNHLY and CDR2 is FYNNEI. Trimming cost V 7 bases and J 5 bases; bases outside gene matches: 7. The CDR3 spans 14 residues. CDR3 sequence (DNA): TGTGCCAGCAAGAGCGGGGGCTTAGACAATGAGCAGTTCTTC. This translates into CASKSGGLDNEQFF.

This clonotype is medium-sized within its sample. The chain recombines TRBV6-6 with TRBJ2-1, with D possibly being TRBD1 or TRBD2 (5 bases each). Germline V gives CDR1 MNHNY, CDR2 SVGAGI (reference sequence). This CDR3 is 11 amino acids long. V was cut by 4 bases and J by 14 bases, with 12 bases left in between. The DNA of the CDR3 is TGTGCCAGCAGTTCGAGGGGAGACGAGTTCTTC. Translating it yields CASSSRGDEFF.

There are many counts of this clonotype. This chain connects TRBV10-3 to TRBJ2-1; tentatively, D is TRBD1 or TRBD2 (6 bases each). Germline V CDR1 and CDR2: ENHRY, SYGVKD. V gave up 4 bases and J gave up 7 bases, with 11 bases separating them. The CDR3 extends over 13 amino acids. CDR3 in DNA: TGTGCCATCAGTGCAAGGGGGGAGAATGAGCAGTTCTTC. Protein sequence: CAISARGENEQFF.

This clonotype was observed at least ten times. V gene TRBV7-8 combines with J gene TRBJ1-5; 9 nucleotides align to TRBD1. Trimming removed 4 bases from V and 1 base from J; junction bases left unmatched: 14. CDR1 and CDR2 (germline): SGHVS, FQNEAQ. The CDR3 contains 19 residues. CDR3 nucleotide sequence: TGTGCCAGCAGCTCACGGCCGGGACAGGGTAAGAGGAGCAATCAGCCCCAGCATTTT. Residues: CASSSRPGQGKRSNQPQHF.

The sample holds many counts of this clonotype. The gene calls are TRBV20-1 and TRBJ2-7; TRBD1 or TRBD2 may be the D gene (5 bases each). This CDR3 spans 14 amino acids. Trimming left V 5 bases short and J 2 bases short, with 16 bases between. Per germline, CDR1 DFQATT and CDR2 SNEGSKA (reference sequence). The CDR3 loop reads CSAGQGAMPYEQYF. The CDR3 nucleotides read TGCAGTGCTGGTCAGGGAGCGATGCCCTACGAGCAGTACTTC.

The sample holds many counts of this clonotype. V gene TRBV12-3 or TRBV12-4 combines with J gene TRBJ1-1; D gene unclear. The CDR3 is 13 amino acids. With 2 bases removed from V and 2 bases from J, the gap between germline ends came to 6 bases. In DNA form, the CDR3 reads TGTGCCAGCAGTTTAAGAGTCAACACTGAAGCTTTCTTT. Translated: CASSLRVNTEAFF.

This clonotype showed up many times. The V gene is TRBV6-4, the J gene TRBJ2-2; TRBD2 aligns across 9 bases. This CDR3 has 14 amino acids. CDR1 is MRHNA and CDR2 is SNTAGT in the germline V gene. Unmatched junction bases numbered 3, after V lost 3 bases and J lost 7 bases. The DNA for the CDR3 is TGTGCCAGCAGTGAGTTAGCGGGAGACGGGGAGCTGTTTTTT. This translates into CASSELAGDGELFF.

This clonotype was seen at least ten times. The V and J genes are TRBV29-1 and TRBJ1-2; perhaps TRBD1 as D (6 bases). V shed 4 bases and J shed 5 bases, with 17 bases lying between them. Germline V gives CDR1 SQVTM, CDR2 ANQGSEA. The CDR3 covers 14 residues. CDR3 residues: CSVVDSGARYGYTF. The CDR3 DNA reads TGCAGCGTTGTGGACTCGGGGGCTCGGTATGGCTACACCTTC.

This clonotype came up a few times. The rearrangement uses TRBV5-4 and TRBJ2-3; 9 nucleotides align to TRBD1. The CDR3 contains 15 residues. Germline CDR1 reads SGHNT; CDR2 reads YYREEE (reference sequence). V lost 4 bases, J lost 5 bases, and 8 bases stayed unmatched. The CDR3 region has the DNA TGTGCCAGCAGCCGCCGGGACAGGGTAAAAGATACGCAGTATTTT. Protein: CASSRRDRVKDTQYF. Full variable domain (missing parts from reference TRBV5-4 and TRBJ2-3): ETGVTQSPTHLIKTRGQQVTLRCSSQSGHNTVSWYQQALGQGPQFIFQYYREEENGRGNFPPRFSGLQFPNYSSELNVNALELDDSALYLCASSRRDRVKDTQYFGPGTRLTVL.

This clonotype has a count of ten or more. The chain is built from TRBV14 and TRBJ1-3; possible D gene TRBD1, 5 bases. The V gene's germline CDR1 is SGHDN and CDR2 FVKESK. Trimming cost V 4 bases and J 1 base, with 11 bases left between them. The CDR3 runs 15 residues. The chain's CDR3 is CASSPSGGSGNTIYF. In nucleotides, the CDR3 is TGTGCCAGCAGCCCGTCCGGGGGGTCTGGAAACACCATATATTTT.